This record looks at one T cell receptor (beta chain) sequence and its context. Its cognate antigen has yet to be identified. No qualities accompany the bases; no much larger clone lies one base away. The data were obtained in a study of blood T cell repertoires in COVID-19 (dated by TCRdb to 2019 to 2021). Context from the whole study: For ImmuneRACE Cohort 3, a participant was defined as recovered based on two consecutive negative NP/OP PCR tests, clearance by a healthcare professional, or resolution of symptoms. The collaborator samples originated in the United States, Italy and Spain and spanned the acute and convalescent phases of COVID-19. The material from the prospective study consisted of cDNA or gDNA derived from T cells, B-cell-depleted T cells, or PBMCs. Subjects who had been exposed to COVID-19, were actively infected with it, or had recovered from it provided the deeply sampled blood TCRbeta repertoires that made up the dataset. The repertoires were released in a freely available public database intended as a resource for research on the immune response to SARS-CoV-2. Samples came from the ongoing ImmuneRACE study (first 160 participants) plus 1,254 subjects from 6 global collaborators. The sample metadata nearly always contained a de-identified subject ID, COVID-19 status, age in years and sex. Where available, HLA class I and class II types were taken from metadata supplied by the sample provider and were not determined by assay-based typing.

Germline trimming amounts to 4 bases on V and 9 bases on J, with 7 as the count of junction bases outside the gene matches. The CDR3 runs 15 amino acids, cysteine and phenylalanine included. The retained sequence is limited to the CDR3, 45 bases, with the frame set at the first base. Sequences SGHNT (CDR1) and YYREEE (CDR2) are obtained from the germline V gene (reference sequence). TCRbeta CDR3 regions were amplified from genomic DNA using the immunoSEQ Assay, a bias-controlled multiplex PCR. The paper's data handling went like this. Within the assay, amplification of reference gene primers was used to estimate how many nucleated cells each sample contained. To quantify the absolute abundance of each unique TCRbeta CDR3 rearrangement, sequence reads were collapsed and filtered. Productive Simpson clonality was computed per sample as the square root of Simpson's diversity index over productive rearrangements. In TCRdb, the immuneACCESS table is reduced to in-frame sequences with V and J assigned. These tables do not hold every clone; where another copy was compared, an unresolved V gene accounts for under half, and the others remain unexplained. V and J calls and clone size are as listed in that table; D and trimming were resolved from the DNA. For this sample the table gives under 200,000 clones, of which 79% were detected only once. 15% to 20% of the sample is held by the ten biggest clonotypes.

Paper-wide results and their limitations: Clinical and demographic metadata were provided uncurated, with the amount varying by source and participant.

In the prospective study, participants were about 18 to 95 years old, resided in approximately 25 geographic areas of the United States, and were enrolled through a virtual design. To assign participants to cohorts, the prospective study relied on clinical history that participants themselves reported in a screening survey and a study questionnaire. In the prospective study, mobile phlebotomists collected whole blood, serum and a nasopharyngeal or oropharyngeal swab from each participant. Over a roughly 2-month period, participants in the prospective study had the option of providing additional blood draws and questionnaires. Prospective study blood samples were shipped either frozen or at room temperature before DNA extraction.

Sequences were obtained from PBMCs or T cells enriched from blood (not recorded which). This sequence originates from a woman in her seventies in a cohort exposed to, infected with or recovered from COVID-19 (not recorded which). This sequence uses TRBV5-4 and TRBJ2-1; TRBD2 matches 13 bases in the middle. Here is the DNA: TGTGCCAGCAGCCTCCGGACTAGCGGGAGACTTGAGCAGTTCTTC. It specifies CASSLRTSGRLEQFF.